The present entry profiles one T cell receptor beta chain with its context. Assay: immunoSEQ multiplex PCR; the TCRdb copy retains only in-frame clones and omits some. The sample consists of approximately 150,000 clones, roughly nine tenths of them appearing once. The sample comes from a study of T cell responses to AZD1222 COVID-19 vaccine. V was pared by 4 bases and J by 8 bases, with 14 bases between. CDR3 length equals 13 residues. Germline V gene data show CDR1 as SQVTM and CDR2 as ANQGSEA. The chain uses TRBV29-1 and TRBJ2-2, with a weak D call TRBD1 (6 bases). This TCR was sampled from an adult in good health. Sequenced here: peripheral blood, sampled on day 0 of AZD1222 vaccination. CDR3 sequence: CSVGRQVIGELFF. Here the CDR3 DNA reads TGCAGCGTTGGGAGACAGGTTATAGGGGAGCTGTTTTTT.